Sequencing of this T cell receptor (beta chain) was carried out in a study of cytomegalovirus exposure and HLA in healthy donors. The study's findings and limits: Immune exposure data for these donors was limited to CMV serostatus. A later analysis linked some 17,000 TCR beta sequences to HLA alleles at 0.05 false discovery rate. An Asian-associated ancestry cluster reportedly showed fewer N-insertions than the approximately 650-donor mean in a later analysis.

A multiplex PCR was run with 60 Vbeta primers and 13 Jbeta primers. Repertoires were generated with immunoSEQ multiplex PCR, while TCRdb's copy carries only in-frame clones and drops some. The repertoire table contains some 110,000 clones. Germline V gene sequence: CDR1 SEHNR, CDR2 FQNEAQ (reference sequence). The CDR3 extends over 17 amino acids. For this clone: Its matching antigen is unknown.

Sequencing used PBMCs. The chain is built from TRBV7-9 and TRBJ2-5, with 10 bases aligning to TRBD2. The end of the DNA fits TRBJ2-7 better, so the J call may be wrong. This receptor was obtained from a man aged 35 to 55 in good health and CMV-seronegative. Here the CDR3 reads CASSLGSSGGSFYEQYF. The CDR3 bases are TGTGCCAGCAGCTTAGGTTCTAGCGGGGGTAGTTTCTACGAGCAGTACTTC.